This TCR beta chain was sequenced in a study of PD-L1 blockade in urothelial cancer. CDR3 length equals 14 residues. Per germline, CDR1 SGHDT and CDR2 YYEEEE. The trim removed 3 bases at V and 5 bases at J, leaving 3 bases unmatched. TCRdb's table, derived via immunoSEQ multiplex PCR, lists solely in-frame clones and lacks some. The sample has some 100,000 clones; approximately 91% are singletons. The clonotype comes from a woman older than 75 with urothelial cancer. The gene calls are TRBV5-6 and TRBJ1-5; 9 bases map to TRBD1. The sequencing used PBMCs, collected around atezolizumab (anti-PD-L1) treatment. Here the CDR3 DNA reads TGTGCCAGCAGCTGGGGGACAGGGTATCAGCCCCAGCATTTT. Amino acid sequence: CASSWGTGYQPQHF.